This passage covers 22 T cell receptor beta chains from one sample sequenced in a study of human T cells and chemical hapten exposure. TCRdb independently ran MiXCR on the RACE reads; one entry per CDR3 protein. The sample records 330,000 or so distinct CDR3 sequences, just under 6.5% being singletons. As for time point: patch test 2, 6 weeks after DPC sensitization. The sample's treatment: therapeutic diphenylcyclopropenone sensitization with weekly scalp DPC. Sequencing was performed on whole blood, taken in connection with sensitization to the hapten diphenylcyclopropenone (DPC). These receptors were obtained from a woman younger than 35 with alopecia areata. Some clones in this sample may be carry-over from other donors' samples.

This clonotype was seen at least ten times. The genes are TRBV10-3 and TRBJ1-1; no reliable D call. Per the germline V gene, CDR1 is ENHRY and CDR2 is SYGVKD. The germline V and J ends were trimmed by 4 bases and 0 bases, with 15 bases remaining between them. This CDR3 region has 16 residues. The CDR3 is CAISVSEPTVNTEAFF. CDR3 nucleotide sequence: TGTGCCATCAGTGTGTCGGAGCCCACGGTGAACACTGAAGCTTTCTTT.

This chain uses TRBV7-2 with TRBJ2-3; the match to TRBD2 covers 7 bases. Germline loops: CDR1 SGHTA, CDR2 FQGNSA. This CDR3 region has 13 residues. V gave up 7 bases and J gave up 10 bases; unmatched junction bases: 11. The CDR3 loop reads CASTPSGGSAQYF. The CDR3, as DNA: TGTGCCAGCACCCCGTCGGGGGGTTCGGCGCAGTATTTT.

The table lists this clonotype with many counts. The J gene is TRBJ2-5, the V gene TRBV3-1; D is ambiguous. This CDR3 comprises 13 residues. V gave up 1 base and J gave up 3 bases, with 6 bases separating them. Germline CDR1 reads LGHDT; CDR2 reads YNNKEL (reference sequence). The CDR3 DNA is TGTGCCAGCAGCCAAGGCAATGAAGAGACCCAGTACTTC. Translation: CASSQGNEETQYF.

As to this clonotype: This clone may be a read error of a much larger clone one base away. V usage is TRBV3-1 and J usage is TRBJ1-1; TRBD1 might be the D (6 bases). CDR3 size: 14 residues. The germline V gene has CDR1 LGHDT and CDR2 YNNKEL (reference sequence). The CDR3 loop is CASSHGTRTTVAFF. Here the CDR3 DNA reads TGTGCCAGCAGCCACGGGACACGGACCACTGTAGCTTTCTTT.

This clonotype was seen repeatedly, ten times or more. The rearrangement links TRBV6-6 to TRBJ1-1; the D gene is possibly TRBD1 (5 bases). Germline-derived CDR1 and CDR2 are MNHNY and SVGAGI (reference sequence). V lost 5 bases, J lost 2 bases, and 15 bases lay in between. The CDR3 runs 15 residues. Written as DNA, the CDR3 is TGTGCCAGCAGTGGGGGGACGGCCGATAACACTGAAGCTTTCTTT. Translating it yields CASSGGTADNTEAFF.

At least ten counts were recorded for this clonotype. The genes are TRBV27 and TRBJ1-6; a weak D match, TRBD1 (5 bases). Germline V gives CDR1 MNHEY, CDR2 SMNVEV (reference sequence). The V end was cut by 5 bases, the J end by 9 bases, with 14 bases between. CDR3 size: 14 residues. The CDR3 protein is CASSRRDLISPLHF. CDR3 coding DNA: TGTGCCAGCAGTCGTCGGGACCTGATTTCACCCCTCCACTTT.

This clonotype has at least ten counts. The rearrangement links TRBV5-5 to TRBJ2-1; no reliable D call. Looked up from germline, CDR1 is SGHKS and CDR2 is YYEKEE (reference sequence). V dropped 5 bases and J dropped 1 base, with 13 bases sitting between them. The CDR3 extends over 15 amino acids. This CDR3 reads CASRHVLGSYNEQFF. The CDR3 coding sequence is TGTGCCAGCAGGCACGTATTAGGGTCCTACAATGAGCAGTTCTTC.

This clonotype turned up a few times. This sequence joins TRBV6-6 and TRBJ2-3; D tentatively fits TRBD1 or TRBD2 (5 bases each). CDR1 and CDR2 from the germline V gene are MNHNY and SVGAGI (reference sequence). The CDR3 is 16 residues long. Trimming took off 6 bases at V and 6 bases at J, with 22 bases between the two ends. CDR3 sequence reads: CASSWGPVYSRDTQYF. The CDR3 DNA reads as TGTGCCAGCAGCTGGGGACCGGTCTATTCTAGGGATACGCAGTATTTT.

CDR3 nucleotide sequence: TGTGCCAGCAGCTTGTCGGGACAGGGGTCCCCAGATACGCAGTATTTT. Residues: CASSLSGQGSPDTQYF. V is TRBV7-9 and J is TRBJ2-3; the match to TRBD1 covers 10 bases. V was pared by 3 bases and J by 4 bases, with 7 bases of the junction left unmatched. CDR1 and CDR2 (germline): SEHNR, FQNEAQ (reference sequence). This CDR3 has 16 amino acids.

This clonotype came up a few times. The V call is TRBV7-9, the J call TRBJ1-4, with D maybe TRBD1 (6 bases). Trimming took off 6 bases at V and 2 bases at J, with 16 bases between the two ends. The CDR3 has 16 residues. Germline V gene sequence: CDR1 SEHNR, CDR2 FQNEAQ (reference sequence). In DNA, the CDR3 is TGTGCCAGCAGTGACCACACAGGGAACACTAATGAAAAACTGTTTTTT. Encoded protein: CASSDHTGNTNEKLFF.

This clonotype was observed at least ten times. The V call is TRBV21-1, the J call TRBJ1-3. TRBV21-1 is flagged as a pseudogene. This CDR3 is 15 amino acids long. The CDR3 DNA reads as TGTGCCAGCAGCGGAAGTCCAGCCTCTGGAAACACCATATATTTT. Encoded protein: CASSGSPASGNTIYF.

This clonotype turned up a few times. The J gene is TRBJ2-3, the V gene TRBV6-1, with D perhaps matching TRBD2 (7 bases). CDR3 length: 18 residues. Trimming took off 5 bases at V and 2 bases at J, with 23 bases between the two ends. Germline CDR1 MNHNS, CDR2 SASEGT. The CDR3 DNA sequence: TGTGCCAGCAGTCCCTCCCCCGGGGCGGGGGCTTTCACAGATACGCAGTATTTT. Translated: CASSPSPGAGAFTDTQYF.

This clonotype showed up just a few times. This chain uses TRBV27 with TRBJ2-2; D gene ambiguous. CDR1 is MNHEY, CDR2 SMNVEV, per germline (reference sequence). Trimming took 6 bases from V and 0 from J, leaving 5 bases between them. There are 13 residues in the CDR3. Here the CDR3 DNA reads TGTGCCAGCAGCCATACGAACACCGGGGAGCTGTTTTTT. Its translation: CASSHTNTGELFF.

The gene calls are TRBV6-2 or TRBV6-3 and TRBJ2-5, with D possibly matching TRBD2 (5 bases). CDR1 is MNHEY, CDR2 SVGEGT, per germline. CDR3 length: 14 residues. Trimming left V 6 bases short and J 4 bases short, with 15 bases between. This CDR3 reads CASRSTGSGETQYF. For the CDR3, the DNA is TGTGCCAGCAGATCCACGGGGAGTGGAGAGACCCAGTACTTC.

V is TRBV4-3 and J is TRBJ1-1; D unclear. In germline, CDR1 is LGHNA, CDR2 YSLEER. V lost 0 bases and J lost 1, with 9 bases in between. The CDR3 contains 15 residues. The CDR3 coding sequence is TGCGCCAGCAGCCAAGACCGAGAAACGAACACTGAAGCTTTCTTT. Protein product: CASSQDRETNTEAFF.

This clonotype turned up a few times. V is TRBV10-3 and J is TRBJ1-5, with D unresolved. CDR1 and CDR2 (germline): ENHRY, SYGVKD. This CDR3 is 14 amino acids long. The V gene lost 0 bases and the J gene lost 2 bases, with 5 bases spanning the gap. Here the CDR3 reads CAISESRGNQPQHF. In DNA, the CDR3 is TGTGCCATCAGTGAGTCGAGGGGCAATCAGCCCCAGCATTTT.

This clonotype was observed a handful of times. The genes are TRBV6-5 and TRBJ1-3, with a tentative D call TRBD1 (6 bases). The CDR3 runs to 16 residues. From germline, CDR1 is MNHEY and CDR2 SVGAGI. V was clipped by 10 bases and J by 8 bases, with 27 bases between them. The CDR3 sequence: CATTRGRDTGWDTIYF. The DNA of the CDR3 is TGTGCCACCACACGCGGCCGGGACACCGGTTGGGACACCATATATTTT.

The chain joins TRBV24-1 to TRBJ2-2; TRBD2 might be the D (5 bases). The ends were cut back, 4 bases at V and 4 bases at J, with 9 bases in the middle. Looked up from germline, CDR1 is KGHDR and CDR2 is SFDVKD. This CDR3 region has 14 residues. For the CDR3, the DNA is TGTGCCACCAGTGAAGCTGGAGGCACCGGGGAGCTGTTTTTT. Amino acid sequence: CATSEAGGTGELFF.

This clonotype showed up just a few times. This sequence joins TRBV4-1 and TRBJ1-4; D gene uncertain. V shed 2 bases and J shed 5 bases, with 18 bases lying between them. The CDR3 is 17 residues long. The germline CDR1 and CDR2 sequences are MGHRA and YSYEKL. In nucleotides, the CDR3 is TGCGCCAGCAGCCAACCAACGGCTGCAACAAGGAATGAAAAACTGTTTTTT. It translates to CASSQPTAATRNEKLFF.

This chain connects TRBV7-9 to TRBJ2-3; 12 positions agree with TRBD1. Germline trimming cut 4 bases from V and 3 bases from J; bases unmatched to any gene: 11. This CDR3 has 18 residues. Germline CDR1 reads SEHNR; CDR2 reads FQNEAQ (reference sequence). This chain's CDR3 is CASSSFTGTGGVTDTQYF. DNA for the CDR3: TGTGCCAGCAGCTCATTTACCGGGACAGGGGGCGTGACAGATACGCAGTATTTT.

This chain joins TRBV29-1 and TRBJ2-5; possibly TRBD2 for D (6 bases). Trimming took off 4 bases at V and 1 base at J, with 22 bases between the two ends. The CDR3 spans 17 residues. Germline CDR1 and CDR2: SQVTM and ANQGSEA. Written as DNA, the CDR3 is TGCAGCGTTGGGGGTAAGGGTGGAGGGCTGACCCAAGAGACCCAGTACTTC. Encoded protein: CSVGGKGGGLTQETQYF.

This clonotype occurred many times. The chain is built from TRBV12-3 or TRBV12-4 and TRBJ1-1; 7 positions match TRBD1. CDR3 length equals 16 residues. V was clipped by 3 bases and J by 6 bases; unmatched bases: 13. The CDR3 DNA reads TGTGCCAGCAGTTTTAATCTGCAGGGGGAGGGCGCTGAAGCTTTCTTT. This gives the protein CASSFNLQGEGAEAFF.